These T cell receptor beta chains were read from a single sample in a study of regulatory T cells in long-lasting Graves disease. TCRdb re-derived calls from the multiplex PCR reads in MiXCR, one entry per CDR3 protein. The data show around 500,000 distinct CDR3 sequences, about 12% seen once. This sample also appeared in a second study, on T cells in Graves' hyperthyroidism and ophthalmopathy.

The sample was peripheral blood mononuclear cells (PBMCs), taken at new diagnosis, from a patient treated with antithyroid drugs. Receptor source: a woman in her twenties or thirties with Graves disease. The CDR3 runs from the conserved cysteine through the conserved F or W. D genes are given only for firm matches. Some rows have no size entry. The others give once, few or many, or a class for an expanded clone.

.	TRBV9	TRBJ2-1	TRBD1	CASSRDRVPYNEQFF	TGTGCCAGCAGCCGGGACAGGGTCCCCTACAATGAGCAGTTCTTC
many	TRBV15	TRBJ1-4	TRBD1	CATSRDPPGTGSRLGKLFF	TGTGCCACCAGCAGAGACCCCCCCGGGACAGGGTCTCGCCTTGGAAAACTGTTTTTT
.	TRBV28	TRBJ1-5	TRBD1	CASSLVGSTGRSNQPQHF	TGTGCCAGCAGTTTAGTTGGGTCGACAGGGAGGAGCAATCAGCCCCAGCATTTT
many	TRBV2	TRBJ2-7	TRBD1	CASSRTGIRYEQYF	TGTGCCAGCAGCCGGACAGGGATACGCTACGAGCAGTACTTC
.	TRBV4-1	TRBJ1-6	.	CASSQDSRGFVSPLHF	TGCGCCAGCAGCCAAGATTCGCGGGGCTTCGTGTCACCCCTCCACTTT
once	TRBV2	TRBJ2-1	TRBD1	CASRDRGGSEQFF	TGTGCCAGCAGGGACAGGGGTGGTAGTGAGCAGTTCTTC
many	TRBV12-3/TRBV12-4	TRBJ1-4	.	CASSRTELVSSNEKLFF	TGTGCCAGCAGTAGGACAGAACTCGTATCTTCTAATGAAAAACTGTTTTTT
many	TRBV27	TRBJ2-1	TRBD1	CASSLLPPGQGSYNEQFF	TGTGCCAGCAGTTTATTACCCCCGGGACAGGGGTCCTACAATGAGCAGTTCTTC
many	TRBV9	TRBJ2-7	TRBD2	CASSVDPAGDPREQYF	TGTGCCAGCAGCGTAGATCCAGCGGGAGACCCCCGCGAGCAGTACTTC
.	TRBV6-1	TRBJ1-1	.	CASRGTDRYTEAFF	TGTGCCAGCAGGGGAACGGACAGATACACTGAAGCTTTCTTT
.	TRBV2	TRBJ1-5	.	CASSGGRNQPQHF	TGTGCCAGCAGTGGCGGCAGAAATCAGCCCCAGCATTTT
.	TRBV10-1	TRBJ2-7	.	CASSEEGEVHEQYF	TGCGCCAGCAGTGAGGAGGGTGAGGTCCACGAGCAGTACTTC
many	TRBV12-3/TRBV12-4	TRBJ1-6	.	CASSLDWQMLGPPLHF	TGTGCCAGCAGTTTAGACTGGCAGATGTTGGGTCCACCCCTCCACTTT
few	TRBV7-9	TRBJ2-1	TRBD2	CASSSTILTSGSGSYNEQFF	TGTGCCAGCAGCTCTACGATCCTTACTAGCGGGAGTGGATCCTACAATGAGCAGTTCTTC
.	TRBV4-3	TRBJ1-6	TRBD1	CASSQAAPGTGELGSPLHF	TGCGCCAGCAGCCAAGCAGCCCCCGGGACAGGGGAGCTCGGTTCACCCCTCCACTTT
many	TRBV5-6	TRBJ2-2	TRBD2	CASTWGGSTGELFF	TGTGCCAGCACCTGGGGGGGTTCAACCGGGGAGCTGTTTTTT
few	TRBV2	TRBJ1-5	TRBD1	CASRAGTAENQPQHF	TGTGCCAGCAGAGCCGGGACAGCCGAGAATCAGCCCCAGCATTTT
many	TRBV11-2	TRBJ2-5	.	CASSSLWRDQETQYF	TGTGCCAGCAGCTCGCTCTGGAGAGACCAAGAGACCCAGTACTTC
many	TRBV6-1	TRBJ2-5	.	CASSPELRTQYF	TGTGCCAGCAGCCCCGAATTGCGGACCCAGTACTTC
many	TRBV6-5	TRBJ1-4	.	CASSYRRELEKLFF	TGTGCCAGCAGTTACCGGAGAGAACTTGAAAAACTGTTTTTT
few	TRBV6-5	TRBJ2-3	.	CASSYRVGLVHTQYF	TGTGCCAGCAGTTACAGGGTGGGGTTGGTCCATACGCAGTATTTT
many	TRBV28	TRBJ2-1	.	CASSSAKMTNEQFF	TGTGCCAGCAGTTCGGCAAAAATGACCAATGAGCAGTTCTTC
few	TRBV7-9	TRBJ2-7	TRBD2	CASSTGLAGAYEQYF	TGTGCCAGCAGCACCGGACTAGCGGGAGCCTACGAGCAGTACTTC
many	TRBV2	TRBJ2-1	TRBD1	CASSTPQTGDLYNEQFF	TGTGCCAGCAGCACCCCTCAAACAGGGGACCTCTACAATGAGCAGTTCTTC
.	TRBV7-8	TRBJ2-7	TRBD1	CASSQSFGTGSNEQYF	TGTGCCAGCAGCCAAAGTTTTGGGACAGGGTCAAACGAGCAGTACTTC
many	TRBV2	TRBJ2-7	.	CASSLAPYEQYF	TGTGCCAGCAGCTTAGCTCCCTACGAGCAGTACTTC
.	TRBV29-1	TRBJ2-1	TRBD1	CSATRQGGLAGEQFF	TGCAGCGCCACAAGACAGGGGGGACTCGCGGGTGAGCAGTTCTTC
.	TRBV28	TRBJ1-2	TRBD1	CASSRSGTGASYGYTF	TGTGCCAGCTCTAGGTCCGGGACAGGGGCCTCCTATGGCTACACCTTC
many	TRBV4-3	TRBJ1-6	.	CASSQAPGPSSYNSPLHF	TGCGCCAGCAGCCAAGCCCCGGGCCCGAGCTCCTATAATTCACCCCTCCACTTT
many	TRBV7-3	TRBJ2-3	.	CASSRGLAITDTQYF	TGTGCCAGCAGTAGGGGACTTGCTATCACAGATACGCAGTATTTT
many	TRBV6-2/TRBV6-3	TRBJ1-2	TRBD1	CASTDRAGGYTF	TGTGCCAGCACTGACAGGGCGGGTGGCTACACCTTC
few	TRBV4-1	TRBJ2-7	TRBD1	CASSSGTGTPLEQYF	TGCGCCAGCAGCTCCGGGACAGGGACCCCTCTCGAGCAGTACTTC
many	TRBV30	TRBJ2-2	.	CAWEISTGELFF	TGTGCCTGGGAGATCTCCACCGGGGAGCTGTTTTTT
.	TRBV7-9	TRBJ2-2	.	CASSLVASPGELFF	TGTGCCAGCAGCTTAGTGGCTAGCCCCGGGGAGCTGTTTTTT
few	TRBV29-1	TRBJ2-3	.	CSAGQTGTDTQYF	TGCAGCGCTGGCCAGACGGGCACAGATACGCAGTATTTT
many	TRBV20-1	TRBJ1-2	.	CSARPPGAGNYGYTF	TGCAGTGCTAGACCCCCAGGGGCAGGGAACTATGGCTACACCTTC
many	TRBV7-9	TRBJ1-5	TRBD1	CASSFYRGDSNQPQHF	TGTGCCAGCAGCTTTTACAGGGGTGATAGCAATCAGCCCCAGCATTTT
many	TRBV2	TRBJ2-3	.	CASSRDFTDTQYF	TGTGCCAGCAGCAGGGACTTCACAGATACGCAGTATTTT
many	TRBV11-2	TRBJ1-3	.	CASSPTSGDRSGNTIYF	TGTGCCAGCAGCCCGACGTCGGGGGATCGCTCTGGAAACACCATATATTTT
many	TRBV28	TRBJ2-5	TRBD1	CASSSMTGKETQYF	TGTGCCAGCAGTTCCATGACAGGGAAAGAGACCCAGTACTTC
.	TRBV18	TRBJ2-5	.	CASSPPGLQETRYF	TGTGCCAGCTCACCACCGGGCCTCCAAGAGACCCGGTACTTC
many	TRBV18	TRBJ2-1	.	CASLDATEQFF	TGTGCCAGCCTAGACGCGACTGAGCAGTTCTTC
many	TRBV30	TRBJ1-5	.	CAWSVQVNQPQHF	TGTGCCTGGAGTGTGCAGGTTAATCAGCCCCAGCATTTT
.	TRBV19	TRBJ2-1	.	CASSIPSGASNEQFF	TGTGCCAGTAGTATACCGAGCGGCGCTAGTAATGAGCAGTTCTTC
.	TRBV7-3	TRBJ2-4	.	CASSLGWDLAKNIQYF	TGTGCCAGCAGCTTAGGATGGGACTTAGCCAAAAACATTCAGTACTTC
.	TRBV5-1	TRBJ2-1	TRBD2	CASSPRGGREQFF	TGCGCCAGCAGCCCCCGCGGGGGGCGTGAGCAGTTCTTC
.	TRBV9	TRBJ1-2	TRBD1	CASSVGTGPYGYTF	TGTGCCAGCAGCGTAGGGACAGGGCCCTATGGCTACACCTTC
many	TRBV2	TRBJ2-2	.	CASTSGSTGELFF	TGTGCCAGCACCTCCGGGTCAACCGGGGAGCTGTTTTTT
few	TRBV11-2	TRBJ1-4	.	CASSLGIADEKLFF	TGTGCCAGCAGCTTAGGGATTGCAGATGAAAAACTGTTTTTT